A single sample is the source of the 4 T cell receptor beta chains below, sequenced in a study of T cell changes during pregnancy in multiple sclerosis. The method was immunoSEQ multiplex PCR; TCRdb's version includes in-frame clones alone and lacks a portion of them. This table has tens of thousands of clones, more than 70% appearing once. This material consisted of CD4+ T cells from peripheral blood mononuclear cells, taken in the first trimester of pregnancy. All receptors derive from a female donor with multiple sclerosis, enrolled in a pregnancy study.

This clone has just one count. This chain uses TRBV6-1 with TRBJ2-1, with TRBD2 as a possible D gene (5 bases). The CDR3 spans 14 residues. The germline V gene has CDR1 MNHNS and CDR2 SASEGT. V lost 6 bases to trimming and J lost 0 bases, with 9 bases between them. The CDR3 spells CASRDYTSYNEQFF. In DNA, the CDR3 is TGTGCCAGCAGAGACTATACCTCCTACAATGAGCAGTTCTTC.

The genes are TRBV6-5 and TRBJ2-1, with a tentative D call TRBD2 (5 bases). This CDR3 spans 14 amino acids. Deletions cut 2 bases from V and 4 bases from J, with 9 bases between. Per germline, CDR1 MNHEY and CDR2 SVGAGI. CDR3 coding DNA: TGTGCCAGCAGTTACGGAGGACGATACAATGAGCAGTTCTTC. Encoded protein: CASSYGGRYNEQFF.

The CDR3 DNA reads as TGTGCCAGCAGCCAAGAGCTAGCGGGTCACACAGATACGCAGTATTTT. This codes for CASSQELAGHTDTQYF. The chain has TRBV14 and TRBJ2-3; TRBD2 matches 8 bases. The CDR3 covers 16 residues. CDR1 and CDR2 (germline): SGHDN, FVKESK. J was trimmed by 2 bases and V by 0 bases; bases with no gene match: 4. Supplemented by reference TRBV14 and TRBJ2-3, the full variable domain reads EAGVTQFPSHSVIEKGQTVTLRCDPISGHDNLYWYRRVMGKEIKFLLHFVKESKQDESGMPNNRFLAERTGGTYSTLKVQPAELEDSGVYFCASSQELAGHTDTQYFGPGTRLTVL.

V and J are TRBV19 and TRBJ2-1; TRBD1 matches at 7 bases. J lost 4 bases, V lost 6 bases, and 12 bases had no gene match. Germline V CDR1 and CDR2: LNHDA, SQIVND (reference sequence). The CDR3 loop spans 16 amino acids. CDR3: CASSVDRDSLYNEQFF. CDR3 DNA: TGTGCCAGTAGCGTAGATCGGGACAGCTTATACAATGAGCAGTTCTTC. Together with reference TRBV19 and TRBJ2-1, the CDR3 gives the full variable domain: DGGITQSPKYLFRKEGQNVTLSCEQNLNHDAMYWYRQDPGQGLRLIYYSQIVNDFQKGDIAEGYSVSREKKESFPLTVTSAQKNPTAFYLCASSVDRDSLYNEQFFGPGTRLTVL.